One sample yielded the 10 T cell receptor beta chains listed below, sequenced in a study of shared clonotypes between healthy human individuals. The naive CD8 fraction comprised CD45RO-negative cells positively selected for CCR7 and excluded terminally differentiated effector memory CD45RA+ cells. TCRdb's copy holds only in-frame clones and misses some; the assay was immunoSEQ multiplex PCR. The table has about 580,000 clones, about 98% seen once. The sequenced sample consisted of naive CD8+ T cells sorted from blood. The receptors here all came from a young man in good health.

The chain combines TRBV18 with TRBJ1-5; 9 bases agree with TRBD1. With 2 bases clipped from V and 6 bases from J, the junction kept 8 bases outside the gene matches. Germline V CDR1 and CDR2: KGHSH, LQKENI. The CDR3 is 16 residues long. The CDR3, as DNA: TGTGCCAGCTCACCAACAGGGACAGGGCGGTCTCAGCCCCAGCATTTT. Its protein is CASSPTGTGRSQPQHF.

The chain is built from TRBV30 and TRBJ2-7, with TRBD1 identical over 8 bases. Germline V CDR1 and CDR2: GTSNPN, SVGIG (reference sequence). V lost 3 bases to trimming and J lost 5 bases; unmatched junction nucleotides: 3. There are 12 residues in the CDR3. CDR3: CAWRGDRHEQYF. The CDR3 coding sequence is TGTGCCTGGAGGGGGGACAGGCACGAGCAGTACTTC.

The chain carries TRBV6-5 and TRBJ2-7, with TRBD1 matching over 8 bases. This CDR3 is 14 amino acids long. V gave up 7 bases and J gave up 3 bases; unmatched junction bases: 8. The V gene's germline CDR1 is MNHEY and CDR2 SVGAGI. CDR3 nucleotide sequence: TGTGCCAGCAAAGTCGGACAGGGACTCTACGAGCAGTACTTC. Translation: CASKVGQGLYEQYF.

This chain links TRBV13 with TRBJ2-1, with D maybe TRBD2 (7 bases). CDR1 is PRHDT, CDR2 FYEKMQ, per germline (reference sequence). The CDR3 runs to 14 residues. Trimming pared 1 base from V and 8 bases from J, leaving 12 bases between. In DNA form, the CDR3 reads TGTGCCAGCAGCTTAGAGAGGGAGGGGGATGAGCAGTTCTTC. As protein: CASSLEREGDEQFF.

Worth noting for this clone: This same CDR3 is encoded by further DNA sequences in the sample. The rearrangement uses TRBV27 and TRBJ2-7, with D maybe TRBD1 (6 bases). Trimming cost V 3 bases and J 4 bases, with 10 bases left between them. The V gene's germline CDR1 is MNHEY and CDR2 SMNVEV (reference sequence). This CDR3 has 13 residues. In nucleotides, the CDR3 is TGTGCCAGCAGTTTTACAGGGAGTTACGAGCAGTACTTC. Its translation: CASSFTGSYEQYF.

The chain couples TRBV11-2 to TRBJ2-5; no clear D. Germline lookup yields CDR1 SGHAT and CDR2 FQNNGV. CDR3 length equals 14 residues. Trimming took off 5 bases at V and 5 bases at J, with 15 bases between the two ends. CDR3 sequence: CASSDGFRLETQYF. The CDR3 nucleotides read TGTGCCAGCAGCGACGGATTCCGCTTGGAGACCCAGTACTTC.

The J gene is TRBJ2-7, the V gene TRBV5-5, with 10 bases identical to TRBD2. With 5 bases clipped from V and 2 bases from J, the junction kept 4 bases outside the gene matches. Looked up from germline, CDR1 is SGHKS and CDR2 is YYEKEE (reference sequence). This CDR3 is built from 14 residues. In nucleotides, the CDR3 is TGTGCCAGCAGACTTCTAGCGGGAGCCTACGAGCAGTACTTC. Encoded protein: CASRLLAGAYEQYF.

V usage is TRBV27 and J usage is TRBJ2-3, with a tentative D call TRBD2 (5 bases). Trimming cost V 1 base and J 1 base, with 6 bases left between them. Germline V gene data show CDR1 as MNHEY and CDR2 as SMNVEV (reference sequence). CDR3 size: 14 residues. The chain's CDR3 is CASSLFGGTDTQYF. The CDR3 DNA reads TGTGCCAGCAGTTTATTCGGGGGCACAGATACGCAGTATTTT.

This chain links TRBV30 with TRBJ1-3; D is possibly TRBD1 (6 bases). Germline V gene data show CDR1 as GTSNPN and CDR2 as SVGIG (reference sequence). CDR3 length: 14 amino acids. V gave up 2 bases and J gave up 3 bases, with 11 bases separating them. This chain's CDR3 is CAWSRGAVGNTIYF. In DNA form, the CDR3 reads TGTGCCTGGAGTAGGGGGGCGGTTGGAAACACCATATATTTT.

The V and J genes are TRBV4-1 and TRBJ1-2, with 11 nucleotides matching TRBD1. V lost 0 bases, J lost 7 bases, and 7 bases stayed unmatched. The V gene's germline CDR1 is MGHRA and CDR2 YSYEKL. This CDR3 is 16 amino acids long. This CDR3 is CASSQDRTGGASGYTF. The DNA for the CDR3 is TGCGCCAGCAGCCAAGATCGGACAGGGGGCGCTTCTGGCTACACCTTC.